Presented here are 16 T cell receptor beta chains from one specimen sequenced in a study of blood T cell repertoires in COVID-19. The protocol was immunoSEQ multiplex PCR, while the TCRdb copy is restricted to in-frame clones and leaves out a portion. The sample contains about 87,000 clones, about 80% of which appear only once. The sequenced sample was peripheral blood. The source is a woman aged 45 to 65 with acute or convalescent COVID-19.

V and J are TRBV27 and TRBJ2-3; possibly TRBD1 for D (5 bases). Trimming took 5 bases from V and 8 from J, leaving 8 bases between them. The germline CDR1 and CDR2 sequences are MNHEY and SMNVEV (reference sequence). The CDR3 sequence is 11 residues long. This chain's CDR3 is CASSQRGTQYF. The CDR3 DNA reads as TGTGCCAGCAGTCAAAGGGGTACGCAGTATTTT.

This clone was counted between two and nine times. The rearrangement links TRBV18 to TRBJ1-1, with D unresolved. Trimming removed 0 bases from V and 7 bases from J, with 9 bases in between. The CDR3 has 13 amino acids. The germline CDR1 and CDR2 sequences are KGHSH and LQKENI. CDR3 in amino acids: CASSPPGNNEAFF. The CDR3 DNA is TGTGCCAGCTCACCACCCGGGAATAATGAAGCTTTCTTT.

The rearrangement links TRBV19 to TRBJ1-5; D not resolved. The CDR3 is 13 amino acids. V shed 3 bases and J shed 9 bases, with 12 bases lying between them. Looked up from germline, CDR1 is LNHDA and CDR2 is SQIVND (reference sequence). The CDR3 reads CASSITSLAPQHF. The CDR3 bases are TGTGCCAGTAGTATTACGTCACTCGCGCCCCAGCATTTT.

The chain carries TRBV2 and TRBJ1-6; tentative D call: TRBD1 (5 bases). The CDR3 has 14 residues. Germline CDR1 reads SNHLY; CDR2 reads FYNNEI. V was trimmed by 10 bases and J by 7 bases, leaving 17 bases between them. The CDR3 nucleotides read TGTGCCACCCACCCTGGGACTCCAAATTCACCCCTCCACTTT. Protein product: CATHPGTPNSPLHF.

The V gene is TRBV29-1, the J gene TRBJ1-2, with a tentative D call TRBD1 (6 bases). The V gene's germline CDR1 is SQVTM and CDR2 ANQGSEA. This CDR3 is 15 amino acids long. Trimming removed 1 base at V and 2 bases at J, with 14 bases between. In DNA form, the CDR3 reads TGCAGCGTTGAAGGAGCCGACAGGACAAACTATGGCTACACCTTC. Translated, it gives CSVEGADRTNYGYTF.

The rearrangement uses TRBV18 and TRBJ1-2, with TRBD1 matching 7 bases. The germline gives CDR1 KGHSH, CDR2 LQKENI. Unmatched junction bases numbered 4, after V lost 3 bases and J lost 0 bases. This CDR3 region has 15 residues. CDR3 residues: CASSPQGVSNYGYTF. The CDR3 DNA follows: TGTGCCAGCTCACCGCAGGGGGTATCTAACTATGGCTACACCTTC.

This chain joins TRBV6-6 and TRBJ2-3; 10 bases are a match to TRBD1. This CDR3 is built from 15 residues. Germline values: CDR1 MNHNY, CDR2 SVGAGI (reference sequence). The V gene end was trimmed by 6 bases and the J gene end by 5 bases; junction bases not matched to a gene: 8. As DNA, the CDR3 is TGTGCCAGCAGCAAGACAGGGGGCGCGGGAGATACGCAGTATTTT. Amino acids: CASSKTGGAGDTQYF.

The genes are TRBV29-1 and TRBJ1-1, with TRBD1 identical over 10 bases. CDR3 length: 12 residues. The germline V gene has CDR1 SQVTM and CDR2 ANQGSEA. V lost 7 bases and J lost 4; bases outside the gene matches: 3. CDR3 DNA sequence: TGCAGCGCCCGGACAGGGGGCACTGAAGCTTTCTTT. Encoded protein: CSARTGGTEAFF.

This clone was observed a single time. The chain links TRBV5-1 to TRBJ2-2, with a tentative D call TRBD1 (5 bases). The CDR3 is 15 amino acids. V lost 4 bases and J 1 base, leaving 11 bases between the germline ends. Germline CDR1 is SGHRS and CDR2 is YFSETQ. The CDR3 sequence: CASSRLTGNTGELFF. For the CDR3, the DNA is TGCGCCAGCAGCAGGTTAACAGGGAACACCGGGGAGCTGTTTTTT.

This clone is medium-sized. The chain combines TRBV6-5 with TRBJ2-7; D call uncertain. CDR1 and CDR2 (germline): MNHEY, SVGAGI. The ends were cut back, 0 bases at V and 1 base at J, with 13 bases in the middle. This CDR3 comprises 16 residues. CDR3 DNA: TGTGCCAGCAGTTACTCCGGTGCGAGTTCTTCCTACGAGCAGTACTTC. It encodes CASSYSGASSSYEQYF.

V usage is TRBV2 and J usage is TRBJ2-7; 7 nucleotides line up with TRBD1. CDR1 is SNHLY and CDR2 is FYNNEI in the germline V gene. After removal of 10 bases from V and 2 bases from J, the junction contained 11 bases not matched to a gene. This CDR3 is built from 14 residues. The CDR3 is CATIRQGNTYEQYF. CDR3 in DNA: TGTGCCACCATCCGACAGGGAAATACCTACGAGCAGTACTTC.

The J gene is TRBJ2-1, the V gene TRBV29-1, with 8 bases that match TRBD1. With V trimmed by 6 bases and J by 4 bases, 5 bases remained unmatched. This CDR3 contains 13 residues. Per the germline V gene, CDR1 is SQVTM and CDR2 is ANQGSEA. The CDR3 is CSVTGVGYNEQFF. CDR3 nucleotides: TGCAGCGTGACAGGGGTGGGTTACAATGAGCAGTTCTTC.

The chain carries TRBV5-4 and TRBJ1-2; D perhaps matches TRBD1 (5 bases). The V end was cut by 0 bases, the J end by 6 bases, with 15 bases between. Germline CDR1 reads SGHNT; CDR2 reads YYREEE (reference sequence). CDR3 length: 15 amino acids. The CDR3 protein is CASSLANSGRNGYTF. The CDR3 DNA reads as TGTGCCAGCAGCTTGGCCAACTCAGGGCGGAATGGCTACACCTTC.

This CDR3 reads CASTKDRVQETQYF. The CDR3 bases are TGTGCCAGCACAAAAGACAGGGTCCAAGAGACCCAGTACTTC. This sequence joins TRBV6-5 and TRBJ2-5, with 7 bases that match TRBD1. The germline gives CDR1 MNHEY, CDR2 SVGAGI. There are 14 residues in the CDR3. The junction had 6 bases not matched to a gene; V was cut back by 7 bases and J by 1 base.

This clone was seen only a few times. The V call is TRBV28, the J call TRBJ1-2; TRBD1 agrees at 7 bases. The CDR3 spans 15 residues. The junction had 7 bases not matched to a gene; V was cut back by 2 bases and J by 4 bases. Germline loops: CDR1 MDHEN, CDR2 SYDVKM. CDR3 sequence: CASSLDGGQPYGYTF. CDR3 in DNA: TGTGCCAGCAGTTTAGACGGGGGACAGCCCTATGGCTACACCTTC.

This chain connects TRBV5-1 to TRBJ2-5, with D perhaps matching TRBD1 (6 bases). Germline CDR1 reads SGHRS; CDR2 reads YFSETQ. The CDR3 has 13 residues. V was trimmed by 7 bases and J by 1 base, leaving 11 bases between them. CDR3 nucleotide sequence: TGCGCCAGCTACGGGACACCCCAAGAGACCCAGTACTTC. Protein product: CASYGTPQETQYF.